In this sample, the clone carrying this T cell receptor beta chain turned up many times. This specimen comes from a study of CD8+ T cells in alopecia areata. Sequencing relied on a cDNA template that was reverse transcribed from extracted RNA. Measured with immunoSEQ multiplex PCR; TCRdb has only the in-frame clones, and not every one. Among about 150,000 clones, roughly 65% were seen once, and the ten largest hold approximately 0.91%. The CDR3 has 13 residues. V dropped 0 bases and J dropped 3 bases, with 3 bases sitting between them. Germline values: CDR1 SGHAT, CDR2 FQNNGV. Treatment in this sample: oral pan-JAK inhibitor, 5-10 mg twice daily.

Source: CD4+ T cells sorted from blood, taken at week 4, from a patient treated with tofacitinib. The chain links TRBV11-2 to TRBJ2-1; D unresolved. The sequence came from a human donor with alopecia areata. CDR3 in amino acids: CASSLDGYNEQFF. The CDR3 DNA reads as TGTGCCAGCAGCTTAGATGGCTACAATGAGCAGTTCTTC.